The sequence of this TCR beta chain was determined in a study of PD-1 blockade in classical Hodgkin lymphoma. Study-level points and caveats: Newly diagnosed patients had baseline TCR diversity that was reportedly lower than that of healthy donors.

All the patients suffered relapse after autologous stem cell transplantation, and brentuximab vedotin exposure differed. As to this clone: Its antigen is currently unknown.

CDR1 is ENHRY, CDR2 SYGVKD, per germline. This CDR3 is built from 17 residues. After removal of 3 bases from V and 1 base from J, the junction contained 8 bases not matched to a gene. Sequencing was performed with immunoSEQ multiplex PCR; in TCRdb, only in-frame clones are kept and a portion is missing. The table lists more than 90,000 clones, roughly 79% of them singletons. This TCR was sampled from a human donor with classical Hodgkin lymphoma. Sample: peripheral blood mononuclear cells (PBMCs), taken before the second cycle of nivolumab. This chain connects TRBV10-3 to TRBJ2-2; 7 nucleotides agree with TRBD2. CDR3 loop: CAISDQGAGRNTGELFF. CDR3 in DNA: TGTGCCATCAGTGACCAGGGAGCGGGGAGGAACACCGGGGAGCTGTTTTTT.